A single sample gave rise to the 8 T cell receptor beta chains below, sequenced in a study of sequential checkpoint blockade in melanoma. TCRdb's copy holds only in-frame clones and misses some; the assay was immunoSEQ multiplex PCR. The top ten clones hold over 20% of a sample with some 30,000 clones, around nine tenths of them seen once. Noted treatment: randomized to nivolumab then ipilimumab (arm A) or the reverse (arm B). The sequencing used CD8+ T cells sorted from blood (inferred from file names), collected from a patient given nivolumab and ipilimumab in sequence. The source of these receptors is a human donor with melanoma.

The gene calls are TRBV19 and TRBJ2-7, with D tentatively TRBD2 (5 bases). The V gene lost 10 bases and the J gene lost 2 bases, with 12 bases spanning the gap. The CDR3 runs 12 residues. Germline values: CDR1 LNHDA, CDR2 SQIVND (reference sequence). CDR3: CATSEGPYEQYF. CDR3 nucleotides: TGTGCCACCTCAGAGGGTCCCTACGAGCAGTACTTC.

The chain uses TRBV9 and TRBJ1-1; D unclear. Germline loops: CDR1 SGDLS, CDR2 YYNGEE. The length of the CDR3 is 13 residues. V was pared by 2 bases and J by 7 bases, with 12 bases between. CDR3 region: CASSVLPSGEAFF. In DNA form, the CDR3 reads TGTGCCAGCAGCGTCCTACCGAGCGGTGAAGCTTTCTTT.

This chain connects TRBV5-6 to TRBJ1-3; D is ambiguous. The CDR3 length is 14 residues. CDR1 is SGHDT, CDR2 YYEEEE, per germline. The V end was cut by 0 bases, the J end by 2 bases, with 6 bases between. Here the CDR3 reads CASSLVRTGNTIYF. CDR3 sequence (DNA): TGTGCCAGCAGCTTGGTGCGCACTGGAAACACCATATATTTT.

The chain uses TRBV11-3 and TRBJ2-7; D is perhaps TRBD1 (6 bases). CDR3 length equals 14 residues. V was cut by 3 bases and J by 6 bases, with 15 bases left in between. The germline V gene encodes CDR1 SGHNT and CDR2 YENEEA. DNA for the CDR3: TGTGCCAGCAGCTTCAGTGCAGGGGCATTCGAGCAGTACTTC. Amino acids: CASSFSAGAFEQYF. The entire variable domain, with the rest obtained from reference TRBV11-3 and TRBJ2-7, is as follows: EAGVVQSPRYKIIEKKQPVAFWCNPISGHNTLYWYLQNLGQGPELLIRYENEEAVDDSQLPKDRFSAERLKGVDSTLKIQPAELGDSAVYLCASSFSAGAFEQYFGPGTRLTVT.

The rearrangement links TRBV7-9 to TRBJ2-7; D gene unclear. This CDR3 contains 15 residues. The germline gives CDR1 SEHNR, CDR2 FQNEAQ (reference sequence). Trimming pared 2 bases from V and 2 bases from J, leaving 13 bases between. For the CDR3, the DNA is TGTGCCAGCAGCTTAACCCCCAGGCAAACCTACGAGCAGTACTTC. Amino acids: CASSLTPRQTYEQYF.

This sequence joins TRBV4-3 and TRBJ2-7; the D gene is possibly TRBD2 (6 bases). Germline-derived CDR1 and CDR2 are LGHNA and YSLEER. V shed 1 base and J shed 7 bases, with 14 bases lying between them. This CDR3 spans 14 amino acids. The CDR3 reads CASSQAYGAGEQYF. CDR3 DNA sequence: TGCGCCAGCAGCCAAGCGTACGGGGCGGGGGAGCAGTACTTC.

In this sample, this clone turned up a few times. The junction departs from the called germline gene at one end, perhaps through a read error. The V gene is TRBV5-4, the J gene TRBJ2-7; TRBD2 matches at 11 bases. Germline assignment: CDR1 SGHNT and CDR2 YYREEE (reference sequence). The CDR3 runs to 15 residues. Here the CDR3 reads CASSQASGGSYEQYF. The CDR3 DNA is TGCGCCAGCAGCCAAGCTAGCGGGGGGTCCTACGAGCAGTACTTC.

In its sample, this clone was seen once. This sequence joins TRBV19 and TRBJ2-5; 8 bases are shared with TRBD1. This CDR3 is 14 amino acids long. Trimming removed 5 bases from V and 3 bases from J; junction bases left unmatched: 5. Germline CDR1 is LNHDA and CDR2 is SQIVND (reference sequence). The CDR3, as DNA: TGTGCCAGTAGTTCGGACAGGGACGAAGAGACCCAGTACTTC. It specifies CASSSDRDEETQYF.